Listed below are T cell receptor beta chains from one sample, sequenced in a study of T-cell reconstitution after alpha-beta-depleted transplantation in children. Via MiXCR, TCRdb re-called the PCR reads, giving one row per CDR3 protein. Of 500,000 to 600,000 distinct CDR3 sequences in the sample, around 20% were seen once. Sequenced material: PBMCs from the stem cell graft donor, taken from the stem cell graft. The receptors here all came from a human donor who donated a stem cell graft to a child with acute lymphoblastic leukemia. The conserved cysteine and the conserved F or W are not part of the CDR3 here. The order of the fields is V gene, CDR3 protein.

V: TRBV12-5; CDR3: ASGLVGDGYNEQF
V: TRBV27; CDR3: ASSLYHRGFGEKLF
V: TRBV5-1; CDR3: ASSTPTSGPYNEQF
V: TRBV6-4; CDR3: ASSETTSGSIDEQF
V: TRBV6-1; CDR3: ASSRSNSGANVLT
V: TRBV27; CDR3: ASRIDRAGNTIY
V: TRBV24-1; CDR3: ATSASGGPYEQY
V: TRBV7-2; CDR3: ASSLATLAVYNEQF
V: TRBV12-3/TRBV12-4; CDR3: ASSDTGVDEKLF
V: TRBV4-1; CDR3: ASSQGAGAYEQY
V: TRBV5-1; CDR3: ASSWPRDRATDTQY
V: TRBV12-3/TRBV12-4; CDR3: ASIPRGQGVGNEQF
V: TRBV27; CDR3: ASSPTQGAGTEAF
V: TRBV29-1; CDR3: SVENRGLGNYGYT
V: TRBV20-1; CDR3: SARDLVGRNYNEQF
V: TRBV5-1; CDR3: ASSLRQRGTSYEQY
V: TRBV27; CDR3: ASSYPGREQY
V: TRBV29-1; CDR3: SASQGTPEAF
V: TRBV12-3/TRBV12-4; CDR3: ASSPGRTEAF
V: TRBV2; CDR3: ASSPGPLSYEQY
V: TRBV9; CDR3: ASSVLADGNSPLH
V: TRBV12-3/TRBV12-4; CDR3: ASSKGTGTLYEQY
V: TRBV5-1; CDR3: ASSLGGVGATEAF
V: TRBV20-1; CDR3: SAWDGGQEVTLH
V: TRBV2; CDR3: ASSVRLDGEQF
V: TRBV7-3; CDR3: ASSLQPGQGTEQY
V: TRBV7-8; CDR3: ASSLLGGDPGELF
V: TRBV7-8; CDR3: ASSGDIAALGPQH
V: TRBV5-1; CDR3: ASSANLEETQY
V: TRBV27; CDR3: ASSFPAPGAEAF
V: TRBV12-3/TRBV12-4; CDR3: ASSIGVATTQY
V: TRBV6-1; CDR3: ASTIAGGPSEQY
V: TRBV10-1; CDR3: ASSESILAGESAGELF
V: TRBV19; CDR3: ASSIWVEDEQF
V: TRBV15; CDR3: ATSRDQTDRQETQY
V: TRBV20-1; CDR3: SARVFGSSGTAPRLAKNIQY
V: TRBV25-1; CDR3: ASSEFLYNEQF
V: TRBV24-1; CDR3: ATSDVGLHQETQY
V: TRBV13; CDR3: ASSLTLSYEQY
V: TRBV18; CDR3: ASSPPRTGGITEAF
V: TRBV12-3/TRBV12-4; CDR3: ASSLEVAGNYGYT
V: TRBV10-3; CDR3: AISFLGQGAAGANGLT
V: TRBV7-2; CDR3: ASSHNLAGRAYNEQF
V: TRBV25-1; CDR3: ASSELGQPQH
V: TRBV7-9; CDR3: ASSFFSGGETQY
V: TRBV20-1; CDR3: SARDRANPSGANVLT
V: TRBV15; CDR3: ATSREAYRARNQPQH
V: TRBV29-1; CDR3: SVAGFVRGSYNEQF
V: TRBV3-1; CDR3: ASSPGGGMNTEAF
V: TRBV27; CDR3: ATKTGWNGYT
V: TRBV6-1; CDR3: ASRMTAGGGNEQF